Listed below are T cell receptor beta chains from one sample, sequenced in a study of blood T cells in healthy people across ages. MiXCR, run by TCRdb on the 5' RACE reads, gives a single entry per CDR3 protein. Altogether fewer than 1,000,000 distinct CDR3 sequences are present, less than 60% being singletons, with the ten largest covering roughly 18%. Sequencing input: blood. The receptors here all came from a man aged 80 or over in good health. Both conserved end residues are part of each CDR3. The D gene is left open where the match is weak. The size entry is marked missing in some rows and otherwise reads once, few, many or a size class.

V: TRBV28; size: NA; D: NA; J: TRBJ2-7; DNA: TGTGCCAGCAGTTTATGGGACACCCGCGATGAGCAGTACTTC; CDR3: CASSLWDTRDEQYF
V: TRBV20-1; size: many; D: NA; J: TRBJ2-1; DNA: TGCAGTGCGCTTGCATTTGAGCGGGCCCACAATGAGCAGTTCTTC; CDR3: CSALAFERAHNEQFF
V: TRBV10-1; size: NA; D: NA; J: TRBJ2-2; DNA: TGCGCCAGCAGTGTTCAGGGGCTCAACACCGGGGAGCTGTTTTTT; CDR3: CASSVQGLNTGELFF
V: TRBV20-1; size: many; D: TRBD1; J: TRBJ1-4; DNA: TGCAGTGCTCCCGGGACAGGGGGCGAAAAACTGTTTTTT; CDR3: CSAPGTGGEKLFF
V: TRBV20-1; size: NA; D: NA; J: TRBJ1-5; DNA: TGCAGAGCTTGGCGGACGGGCAATCAGCCCCAGCATTTT; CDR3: CRAWRTGNQPQHF
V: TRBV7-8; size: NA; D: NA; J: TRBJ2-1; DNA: TGTGCCAGCAGCTTAACGAGGCATGAGCAGTTCTTC; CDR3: CASSLTRHEQFF
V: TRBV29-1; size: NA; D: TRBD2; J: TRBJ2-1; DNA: TGCAGCGGGGCTAGCGGTTACAATGAGCAGTTCTTC; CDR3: CSGASGYNEQFF
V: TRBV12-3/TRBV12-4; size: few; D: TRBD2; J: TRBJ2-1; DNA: TGTGCCAGCAGTTTTTATACTAGCGGGAAGGGTGAGCAGTTCTTC; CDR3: CASSFYTSGKGEQFF
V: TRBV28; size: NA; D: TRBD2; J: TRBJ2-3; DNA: TGTGCCAGCCTAGGGGAGGGGACGCAGTATTTT; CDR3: CASLGEGTQYF
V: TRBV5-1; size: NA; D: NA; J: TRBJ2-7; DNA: TGCGCCAGCAGCCCGGAGGAATGGGCCTACGAGCAGTACTTC; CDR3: CASSPEEWAYEQYF
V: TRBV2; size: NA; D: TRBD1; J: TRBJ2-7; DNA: TGTGCCAGCAGGGGACAGAGAGGACGCGAGCAGTACTTC; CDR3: CASRGQRGREQYF
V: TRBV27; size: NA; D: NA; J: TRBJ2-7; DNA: TGTGCCAGCAGTTTAAGACACGATATGGGCTACGAGCAGTACTTC; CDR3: CASSLRHDMGYEQYF
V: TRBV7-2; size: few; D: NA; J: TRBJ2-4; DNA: TGTGCCAGCAGCAGGGTGGACCCAAGGGGGAACATTCAGTACTTC; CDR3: CASSRVDPRGNIQYF
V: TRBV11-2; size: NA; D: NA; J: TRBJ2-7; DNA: TGTGCCAGCAGCTTAGGAACAGGCCACGAGCAGTACTTC; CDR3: CASSLGTGHEQYF
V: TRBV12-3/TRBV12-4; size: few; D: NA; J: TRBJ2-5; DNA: TGTGCCAGCAGTCGGCGGACAGCCCCTCAGAAAACCCAGTACTTC; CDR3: CASSRRTAPQKTQYF
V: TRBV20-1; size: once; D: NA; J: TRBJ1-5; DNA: TGCAGTGCTAGAGATCGAATAGGCAATCAGCCCCAGCATTTT; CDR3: CSARDRIGNQPQHF
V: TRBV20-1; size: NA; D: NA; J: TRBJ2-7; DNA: TGCAGTGGCAGCGGGGGGGGACAGGGTCGCGAGCAGTACTTC; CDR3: CSGSGGGQGREQYF
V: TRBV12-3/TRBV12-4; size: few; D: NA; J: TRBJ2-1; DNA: TGTGCCAGCAGTTTCCGGCGGGACGGGTCCAATGAGCAGTTCTTC; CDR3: CASSFRRDGSNEQFF